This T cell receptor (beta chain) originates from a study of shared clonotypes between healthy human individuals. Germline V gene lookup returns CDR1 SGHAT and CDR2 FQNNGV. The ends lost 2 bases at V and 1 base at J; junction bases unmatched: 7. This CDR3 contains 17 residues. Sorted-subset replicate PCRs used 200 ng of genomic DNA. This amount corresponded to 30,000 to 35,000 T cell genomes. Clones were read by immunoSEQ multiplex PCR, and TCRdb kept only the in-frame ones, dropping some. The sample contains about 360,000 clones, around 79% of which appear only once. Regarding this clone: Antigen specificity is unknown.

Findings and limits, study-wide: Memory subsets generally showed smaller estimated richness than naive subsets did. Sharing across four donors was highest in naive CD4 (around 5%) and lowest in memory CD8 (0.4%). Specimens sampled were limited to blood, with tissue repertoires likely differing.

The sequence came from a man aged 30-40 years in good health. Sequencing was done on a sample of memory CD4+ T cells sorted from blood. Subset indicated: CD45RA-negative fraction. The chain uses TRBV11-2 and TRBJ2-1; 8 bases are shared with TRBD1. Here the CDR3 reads CASSLRQGLLSYNEQFF. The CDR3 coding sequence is TGTGCCAGCAGCTTAAGACAGGGGCTGTTGTCCTACAATGAGCAGTTCTTC.